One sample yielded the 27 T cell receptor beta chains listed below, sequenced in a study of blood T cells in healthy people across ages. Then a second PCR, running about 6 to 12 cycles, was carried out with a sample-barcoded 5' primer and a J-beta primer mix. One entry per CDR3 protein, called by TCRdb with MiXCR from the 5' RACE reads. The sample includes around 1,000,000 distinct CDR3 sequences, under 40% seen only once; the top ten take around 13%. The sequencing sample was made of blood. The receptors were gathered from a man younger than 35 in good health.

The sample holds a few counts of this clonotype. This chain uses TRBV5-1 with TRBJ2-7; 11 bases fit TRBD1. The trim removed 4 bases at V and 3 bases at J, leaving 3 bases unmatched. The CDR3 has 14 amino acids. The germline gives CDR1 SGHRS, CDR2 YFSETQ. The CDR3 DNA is TGCGCCAGCAGCACGGGACAGGGGGTCTACGAGCAGTACTTC. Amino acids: CASSTGQGVYEQYF.

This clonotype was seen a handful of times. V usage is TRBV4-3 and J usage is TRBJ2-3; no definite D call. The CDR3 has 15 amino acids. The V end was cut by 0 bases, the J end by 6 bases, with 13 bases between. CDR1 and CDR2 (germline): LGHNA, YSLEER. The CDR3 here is CASSQDGKGLDTQYF. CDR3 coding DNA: TGCGCCAGCAGCCAAGATGGTAAGGGCCTGGATACGCAGTATTTT.

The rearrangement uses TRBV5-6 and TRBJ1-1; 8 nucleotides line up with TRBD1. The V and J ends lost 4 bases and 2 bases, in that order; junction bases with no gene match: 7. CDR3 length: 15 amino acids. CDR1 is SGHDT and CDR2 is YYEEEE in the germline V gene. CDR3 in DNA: TGTGCCAGCAGCGACCAGGGGGCTACAAACACTGAAGCTTTCTTT. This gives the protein CASSDQGATNTEAFF.

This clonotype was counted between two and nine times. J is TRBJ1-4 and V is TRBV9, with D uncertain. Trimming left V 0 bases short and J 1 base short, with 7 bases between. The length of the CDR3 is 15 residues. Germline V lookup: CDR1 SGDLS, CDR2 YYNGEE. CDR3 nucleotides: TGTGCCAGCAGCGTAGCAGGAGGAACTAATGAAAAACTGTTTTTT. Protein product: CASSVAGGTNEKLFF.

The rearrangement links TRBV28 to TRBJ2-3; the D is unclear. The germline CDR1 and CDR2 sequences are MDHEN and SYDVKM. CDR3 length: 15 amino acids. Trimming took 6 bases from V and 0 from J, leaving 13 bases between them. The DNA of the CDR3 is TGTGCCAGCAGACTTACGTACGGGAGCACAGATACGCAGTATTTT. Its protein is CASRLTYGSTDTQYF.

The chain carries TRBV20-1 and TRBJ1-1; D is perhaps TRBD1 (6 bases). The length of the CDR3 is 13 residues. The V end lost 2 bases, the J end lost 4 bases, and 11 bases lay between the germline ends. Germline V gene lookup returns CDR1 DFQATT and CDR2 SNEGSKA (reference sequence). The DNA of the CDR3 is TGCAGTGCTAGAAGGGGGATGAGCACTGAAGCTTTCTTT. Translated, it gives CSARRGMSTEAFF.

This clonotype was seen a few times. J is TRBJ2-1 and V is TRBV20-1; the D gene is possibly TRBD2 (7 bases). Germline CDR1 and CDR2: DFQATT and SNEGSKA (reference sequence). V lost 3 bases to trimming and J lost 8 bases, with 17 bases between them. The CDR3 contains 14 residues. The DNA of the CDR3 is TGCAGTGCTAGTACCGCGGGGGCCCCTTATGAGCAGTTCTTC. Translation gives CSASTAGAPYEQFF.

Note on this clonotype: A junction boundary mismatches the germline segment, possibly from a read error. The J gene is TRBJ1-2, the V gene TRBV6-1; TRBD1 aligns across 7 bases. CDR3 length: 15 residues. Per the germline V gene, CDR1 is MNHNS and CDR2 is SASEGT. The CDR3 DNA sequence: TGTGCCAGCAGTGAAGGACAGGGTCGGGGCTATGGCTACAACTTC. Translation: CASSEGQGRGYGYNF.

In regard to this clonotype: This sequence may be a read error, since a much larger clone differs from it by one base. DNA of the CDR3: TGTGCCAGCAGCTTACTGGGTGCGACTCATCAGCCCCAGCATTTT. It encodes CASSLLGATHQPQHF. The chain combines TRBV7-2 with TRBJ1-5; no clear D. Between the trimmed V and J ends, which lost 2 bases and 5 bases, there was a span of 13 bases. Germline V gene sequence: CDR1 SGHTA, CDR2 FQGNSA. There are 15 residues in the CDR3.

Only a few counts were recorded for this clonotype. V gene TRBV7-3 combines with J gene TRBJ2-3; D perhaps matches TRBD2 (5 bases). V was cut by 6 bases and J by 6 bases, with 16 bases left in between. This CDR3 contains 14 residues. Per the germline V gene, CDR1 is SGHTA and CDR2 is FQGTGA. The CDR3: CASSLSPRTDTQYF. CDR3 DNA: TGTGCCAGCAGTTTATCGCCCCGGACTGATACGCAGTATTTT.

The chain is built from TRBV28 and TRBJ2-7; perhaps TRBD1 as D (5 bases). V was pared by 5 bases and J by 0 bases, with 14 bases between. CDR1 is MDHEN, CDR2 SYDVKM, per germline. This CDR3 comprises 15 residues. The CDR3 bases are TGTGCCAGCAGTCGACAGCTACTATCCTCCTACGAGCAGTACTTC. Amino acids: CASSRQLLSSYEQYF.

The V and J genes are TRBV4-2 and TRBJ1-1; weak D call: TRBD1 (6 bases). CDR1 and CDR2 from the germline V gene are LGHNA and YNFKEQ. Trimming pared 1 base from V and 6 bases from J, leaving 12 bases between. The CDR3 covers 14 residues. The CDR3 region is CASSQGWEGAEAFF. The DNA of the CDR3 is TGTGCCAGCAGCCAAGGTTGGGAGGGGGCTGAAGCTTTCTTT.

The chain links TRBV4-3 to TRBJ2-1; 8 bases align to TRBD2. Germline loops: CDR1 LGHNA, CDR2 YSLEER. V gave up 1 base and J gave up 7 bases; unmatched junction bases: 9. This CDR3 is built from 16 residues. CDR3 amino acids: CASSQVFGGATNEQFF. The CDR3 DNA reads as TGCGCCAGCAGCCAAGTGTTCGGGGGGGCCACGAATGAGCAGTTCTTC.

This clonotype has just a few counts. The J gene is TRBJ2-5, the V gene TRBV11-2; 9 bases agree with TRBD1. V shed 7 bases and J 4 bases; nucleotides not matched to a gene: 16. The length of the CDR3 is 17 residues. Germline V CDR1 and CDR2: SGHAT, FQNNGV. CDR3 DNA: TGTGCCAGCAACTCGAGGCTGGACAGGGGCTATGGAGAGACCCAGTACTTC. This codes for CASNSRLDRGYGETQYF.

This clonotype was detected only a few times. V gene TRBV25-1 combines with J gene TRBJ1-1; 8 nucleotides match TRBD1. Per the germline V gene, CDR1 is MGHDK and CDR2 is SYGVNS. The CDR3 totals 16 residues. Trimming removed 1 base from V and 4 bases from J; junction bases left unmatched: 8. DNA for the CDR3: TGTGCCAGCAGTGAATCGAGGCAGGGGGCGGGCACTGAAGCTTTCTTT. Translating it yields CASSESRQGAGTEAFF.

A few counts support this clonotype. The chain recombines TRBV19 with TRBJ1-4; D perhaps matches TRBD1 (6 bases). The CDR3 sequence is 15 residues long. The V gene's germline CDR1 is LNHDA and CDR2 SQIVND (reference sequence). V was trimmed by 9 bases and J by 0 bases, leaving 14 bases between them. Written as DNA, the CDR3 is TGTGCCAGCGTCTCAGGGGAAACAACTAATGAAAAACTGTTTTTT. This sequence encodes CASVSGETTNEKLFF. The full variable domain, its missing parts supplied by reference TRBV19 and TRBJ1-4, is DGGITQSPKYLFRKEGQNVTLSCEQNLNHDAMYWYRQDPGQGLRLIYYSQIVNDFQKGDIAEGYSVSREKKESFPLTVTSAQKNPTAFYLCASVSGETTNEKLFFGSGTQLSVL.

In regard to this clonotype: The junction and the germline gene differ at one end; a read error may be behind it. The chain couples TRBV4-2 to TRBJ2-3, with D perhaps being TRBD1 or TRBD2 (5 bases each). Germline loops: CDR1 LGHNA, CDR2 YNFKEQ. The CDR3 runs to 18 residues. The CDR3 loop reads CVSSQRGGTAYSTDTQYF. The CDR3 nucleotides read TGTGTCAGCAGCCAACGGGGCGGAACAGCTTATAGCACAGATACGCAGTATTTT.

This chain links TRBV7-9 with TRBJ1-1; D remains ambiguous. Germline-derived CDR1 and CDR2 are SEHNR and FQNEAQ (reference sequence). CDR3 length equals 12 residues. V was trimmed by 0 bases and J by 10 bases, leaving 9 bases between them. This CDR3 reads CASSLAAERAFF. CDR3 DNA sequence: TGTGCCAGCAGCTTAGCAGCGGAGAGAGCTTTCTTT.

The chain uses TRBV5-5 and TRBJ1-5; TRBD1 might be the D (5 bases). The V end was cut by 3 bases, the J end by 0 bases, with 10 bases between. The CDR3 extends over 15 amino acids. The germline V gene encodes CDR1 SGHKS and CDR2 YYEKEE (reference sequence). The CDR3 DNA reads TGTGCCAGCAGCTCGACGGGACGTAGCAATCAGCCCCAGCATTTT. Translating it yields CASSSTGRSNQPQHF.

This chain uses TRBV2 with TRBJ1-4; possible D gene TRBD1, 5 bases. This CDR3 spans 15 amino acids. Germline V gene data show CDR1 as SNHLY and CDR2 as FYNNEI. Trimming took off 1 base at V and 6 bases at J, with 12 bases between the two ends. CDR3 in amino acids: CASSEGVTAYEKLFF. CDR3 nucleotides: TGTGCCAGCAGTGAAGGGGTGACAGCCTATGAAAAACTGTTTTTT.

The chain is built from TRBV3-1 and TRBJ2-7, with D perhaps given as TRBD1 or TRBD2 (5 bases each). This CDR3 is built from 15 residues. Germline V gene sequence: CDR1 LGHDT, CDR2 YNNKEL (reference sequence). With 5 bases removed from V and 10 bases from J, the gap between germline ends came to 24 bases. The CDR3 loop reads CASSSGTTYQEIQYF. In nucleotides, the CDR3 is TGTGCCAGCAGCTCCGGGACGACGTACCAAGAGATCCAGTACTTC.

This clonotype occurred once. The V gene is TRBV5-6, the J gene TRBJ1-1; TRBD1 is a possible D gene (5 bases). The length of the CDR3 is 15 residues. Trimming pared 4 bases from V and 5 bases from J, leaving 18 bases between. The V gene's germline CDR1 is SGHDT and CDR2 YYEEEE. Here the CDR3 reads CASSQTGAGGTEAFF. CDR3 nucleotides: TGTGCCAGCAGCCAGACCGGGGCAGGAGGGACTGAAGCTTTCTTT. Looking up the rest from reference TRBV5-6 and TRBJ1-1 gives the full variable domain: DAGVTQSPTHLIKTRGQQVTLRCSPKSGHDTVSWYQQALGQGPQFIFQYYEEEERQRGNFPDRFSGHQFPNYSSELNVNALLLGDSALYLCASSQTGAGGTEAFFGQGTRLTVV.

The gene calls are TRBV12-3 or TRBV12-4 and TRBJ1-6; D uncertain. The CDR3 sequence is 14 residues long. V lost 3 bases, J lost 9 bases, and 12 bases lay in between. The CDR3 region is CASSLPGLSSPLHF. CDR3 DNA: TGTGCCAGCAGTTTGCCGGGATTAAGTTCACCCCTCCACTTT.

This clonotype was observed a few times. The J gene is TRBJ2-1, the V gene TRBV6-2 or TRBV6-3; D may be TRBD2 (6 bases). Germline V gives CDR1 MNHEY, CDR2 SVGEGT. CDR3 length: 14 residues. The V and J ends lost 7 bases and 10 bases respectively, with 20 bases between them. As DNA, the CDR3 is TGTGCCAGCAAACCACCGGCGAACGGGGGAGAGCAGTTCTTC. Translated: CASKPPANGGEQFF.

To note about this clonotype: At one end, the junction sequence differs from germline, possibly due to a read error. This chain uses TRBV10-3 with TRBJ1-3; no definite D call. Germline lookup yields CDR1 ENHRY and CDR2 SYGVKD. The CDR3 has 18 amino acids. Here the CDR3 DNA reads TGTGCCATCAGTGAGGTCGGAGTCACCGGAATAACTGGAAACACCACATATTTT. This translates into CAISEVGVTGITGNTTYF.

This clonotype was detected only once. The CDR3 coding sequence is TGTGCCAGCAGTGAAACTGCCACACGGACAGGGGGCAAAGATACGCAGTATTTT. Protein sequence: CASSETATRTGGKDTQYF. J is TRBJ2-3 and V is TRBV12-3 or TRBV12-4; 11 bases match TRBD1. The trim removed 5 bases at V and 5 bases at J, leaving 15 bases unmatched. The CDR3 sequence is 18 residues long.

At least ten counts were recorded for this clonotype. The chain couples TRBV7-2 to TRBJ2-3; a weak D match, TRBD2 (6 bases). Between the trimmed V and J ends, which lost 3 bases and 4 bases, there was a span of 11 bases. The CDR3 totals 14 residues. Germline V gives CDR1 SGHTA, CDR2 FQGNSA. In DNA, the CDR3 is TGTGCCAGCAGCTTTATCACGGGGGCAGATACGCAGTATTTT. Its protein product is CASSFITGADTQYF.